These T cell receptor beta chains were read from a single sample in a study of blood T cell repertoires in COVID-19. Measured with immunoSEQ multiplex PCR; TCRdb has only the in-frame clones, and not every one. The repertoire holds a few hundred thousand clones, with about 87% as singletons. Sequencing was done on a sample of PBMCs or T cells enriched from blood (not recorded which). The receptors here all came from a woman aged 50 to 60 who had recovered from COVID-19. Each CDR3 is given with its conserved first and last residue. Fields, in order: V gene, J gene, CDR3 protein.

TRBV4-2,TRBJ1-4,CASSEGNDGSGREKLFF
TRBV7-6,TRBJ2-1,CASSLRGANEQFF
TRBV18,TRBJ2-2,CASSPGTKNTGELFF
TRBV27,TRBJ1-4,CASSLAGLNEKLFF
TRBV27,TRBJ2-7,CASSPSGGAYYEQYF
TRBV5-1,TRBJ1-6,CASSLDPDGGINSPLHF
TRBV30,TRBJ1-6,CAWSQSGNSPLHF
TRBV15,TRBJ2-7,CATSNPRLAGVYEQYF
TRBV21-1,TRBJ1-3,CASTLGKGLSSGNTIYF
TRBV28,TRBJ1-2,CASSSGLGRSYTF
TRBV19,TRBJ2-3,CASSILGLAGADTQYF
TRBV11-2,TRBJ2-7,CASSLEGGPYEQYF
TRBV14,TRBJ1-2,CASSRPGVRHTF
TRBV9,TRBJ1-6,CASSVDLPGNSPLHF
TRBV11-2,TRBJ1-3,CASSPKGQPNTIYF
TRBV29-1,TRBJ2-1,CSVEGAPRNNEQFF
TRBV2,TRBJ1-1,CASSGYGAAEAFF
TRBV18,TRBJ1-4,CASSPSSKTDLNEKLFF
TRBV28,TRBJ2-7,CASISGGAYEQYF